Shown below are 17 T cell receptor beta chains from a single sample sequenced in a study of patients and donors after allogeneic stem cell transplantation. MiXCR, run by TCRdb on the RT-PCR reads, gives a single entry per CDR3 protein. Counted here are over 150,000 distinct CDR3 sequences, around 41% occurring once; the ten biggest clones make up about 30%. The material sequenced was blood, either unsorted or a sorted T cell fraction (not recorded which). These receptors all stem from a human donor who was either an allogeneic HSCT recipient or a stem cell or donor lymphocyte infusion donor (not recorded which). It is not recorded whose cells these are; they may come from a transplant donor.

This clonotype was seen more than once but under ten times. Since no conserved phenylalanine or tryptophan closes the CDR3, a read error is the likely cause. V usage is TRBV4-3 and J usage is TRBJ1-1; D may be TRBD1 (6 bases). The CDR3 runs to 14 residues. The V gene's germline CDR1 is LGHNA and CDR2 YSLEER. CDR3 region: CASCQGRRNTEAFL. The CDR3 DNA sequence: TGCGCCAGCTGCCAGGGGCGTAGGAACACTGAAGCTTTCCTT.

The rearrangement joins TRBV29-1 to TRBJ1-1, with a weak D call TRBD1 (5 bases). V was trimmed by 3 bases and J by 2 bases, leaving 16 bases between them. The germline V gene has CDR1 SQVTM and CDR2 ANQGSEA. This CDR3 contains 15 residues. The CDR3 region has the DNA TGCAGCGTTGATTTAGTGGGGCAGGGTAACACTGAAGCTTTCTTT. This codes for CSVDLVGQGNTEAFF.

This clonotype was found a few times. The CDR3 region is CASSLEQGADSGYTF. CDR3 bases: TGTGCCAGCAGCTTGGAACAGGGGGCGGACTCTGGCTACACCTTC. The genes are TRBV7-9 and TRBJ1-2; 9 bases fit TRBD1. Germline CDR1 SEHNR, CDR2 FQNEAQ (reference sequence). The CDR3 is 15 residues long. V lost 3 bases to trimming and J lost 7 bases; unmatched junction nucleotides: 9.

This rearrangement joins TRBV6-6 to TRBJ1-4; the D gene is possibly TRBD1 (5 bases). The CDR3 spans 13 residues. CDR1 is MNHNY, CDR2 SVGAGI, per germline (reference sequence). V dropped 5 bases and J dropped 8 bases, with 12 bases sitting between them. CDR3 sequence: CASSPGDLEKLFF. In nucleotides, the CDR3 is TGTGCCAGCAGTCCGGGGGATCTGGAAAAACTGTTTTTT.

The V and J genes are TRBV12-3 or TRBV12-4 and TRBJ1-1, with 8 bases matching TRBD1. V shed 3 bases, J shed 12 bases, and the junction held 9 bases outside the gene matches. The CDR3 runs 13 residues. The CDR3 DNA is TGTGCCAGCAGTTTGGACAGGGCAGTGGAGACTTTCTTT. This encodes CASSLDRAVETFF.

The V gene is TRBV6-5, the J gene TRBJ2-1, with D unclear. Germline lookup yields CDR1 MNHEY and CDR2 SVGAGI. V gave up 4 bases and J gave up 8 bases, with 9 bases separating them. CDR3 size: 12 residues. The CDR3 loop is CASSSLAHEQFF. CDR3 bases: TGTGCCAGCAGTTCCTTAGCCCATGAGCAGTTCTTC.

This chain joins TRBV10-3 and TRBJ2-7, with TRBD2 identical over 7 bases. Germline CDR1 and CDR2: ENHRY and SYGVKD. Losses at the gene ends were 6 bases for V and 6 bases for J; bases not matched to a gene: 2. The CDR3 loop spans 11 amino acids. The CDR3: CAISSGGEQYF. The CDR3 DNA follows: TGTGCCATCAGCTCGGGGGGCGAGCAGTACTTC.

This CDR3 reads CASSSIGTVSYEQYF. DNA for the CDR3: TGTGCCAGCAGCTCAATCGGGACAGTCTCCTACGAGCAGTACTTC. The chain carries TRBV5-5 and TRBJ2-7; TRBD1 matches at 7 bases. Germline trimming cut 3 bases from V and 0 bases from J; bases unmatched to any gene: 6. CDR3 length: 15 amino acids. CDR1 is SGHKS and CDR2 is YYEKEE in the germline V gene (reference sequence). The whole variable domain, filled in from reference TRBV5-5 and TRBJ2-7, reads DAGVTQSPTHLIKTRGQQVTLRCSPISGHKSVSWYQQVLGQGPQFIFQYYEKEERGRGNFPDRFSARQFPNYSSELNVNALLLGDSALYLCASSSIGTVSYEQYFGPGTRLTVT.

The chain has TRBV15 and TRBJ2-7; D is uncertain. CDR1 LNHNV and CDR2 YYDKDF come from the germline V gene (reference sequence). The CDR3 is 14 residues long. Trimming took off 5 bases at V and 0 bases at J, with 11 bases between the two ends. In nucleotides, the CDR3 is TGTGCCACCAGCCCCCGACGGTCCTCCTACGAGCAGTACTTC. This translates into CATSPRRSSYEQYF.

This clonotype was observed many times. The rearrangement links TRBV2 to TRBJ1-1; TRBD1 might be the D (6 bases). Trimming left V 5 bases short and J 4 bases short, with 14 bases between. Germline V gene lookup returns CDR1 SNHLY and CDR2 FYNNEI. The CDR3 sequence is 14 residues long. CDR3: CASSPNRAATEAFF. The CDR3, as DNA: TGTGCCAGCAGTCCAAACAGGGCCGCCACTGAAGCTTTCTTT.

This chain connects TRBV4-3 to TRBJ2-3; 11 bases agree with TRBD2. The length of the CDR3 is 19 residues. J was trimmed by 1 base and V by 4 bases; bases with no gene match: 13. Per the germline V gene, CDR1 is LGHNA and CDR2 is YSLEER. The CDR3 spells CASSRYTSGGMDGTDTQYF. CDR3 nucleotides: TGCGCCAGCAGCCGCTATACTAGCGGGGGTATGGACGGCACAGATACGCAGTATTTT.

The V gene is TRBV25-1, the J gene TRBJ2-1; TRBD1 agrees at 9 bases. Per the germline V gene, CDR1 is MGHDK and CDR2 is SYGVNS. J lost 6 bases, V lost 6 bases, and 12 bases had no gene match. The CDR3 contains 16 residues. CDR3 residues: CASSRPGGQGGNEQFF. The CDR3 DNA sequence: TGTGCCAGCAGCCGACCTGGGGGACAGGGAGGCAATGAGCAGTTCTTC.

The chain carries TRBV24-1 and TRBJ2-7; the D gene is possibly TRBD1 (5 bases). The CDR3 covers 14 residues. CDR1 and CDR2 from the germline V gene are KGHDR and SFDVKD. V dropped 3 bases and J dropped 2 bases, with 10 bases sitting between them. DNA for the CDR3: TGTGCCACCAGTGATCCCGACAGACCCTACGAGCAGTACTTC. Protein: CATSDPDRPYEQYF.

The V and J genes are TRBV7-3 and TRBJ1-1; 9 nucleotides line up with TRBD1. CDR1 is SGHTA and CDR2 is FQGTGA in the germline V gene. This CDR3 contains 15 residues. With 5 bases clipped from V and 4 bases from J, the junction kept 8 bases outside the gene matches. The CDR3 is CASSNGDRETTEAFF. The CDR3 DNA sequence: TGTGCCAGCAGCAACGGGGACAGGGAGACCACTGAAGCTTTCTTT. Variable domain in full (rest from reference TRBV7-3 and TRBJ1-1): GAGVSQTPSNKVTEKGKYVELRCDPISGHTALYWYRQSLGQGPEFLIYFQGTGAADDSGLPNDRFFAVRPEGSVSTLKIQRTERGDSAVYLCASSNGDRETTEAFFGQGTRLTVV.

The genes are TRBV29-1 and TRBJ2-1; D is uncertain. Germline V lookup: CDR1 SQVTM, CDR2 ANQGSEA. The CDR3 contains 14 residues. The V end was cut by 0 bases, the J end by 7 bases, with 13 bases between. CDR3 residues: CSVEDPQKMNEQFF. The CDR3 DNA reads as TGCAGCGTTGAAGATCCCCAGAAAATGAATGAGCAGTTCTTC.

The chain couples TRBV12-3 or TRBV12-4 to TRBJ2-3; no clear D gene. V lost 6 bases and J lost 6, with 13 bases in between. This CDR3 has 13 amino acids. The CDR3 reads CASRPTRADTQYF. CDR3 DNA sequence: TGTGCCAGCAGGCCGACACGGGCGGATACGCAGTATTTT.

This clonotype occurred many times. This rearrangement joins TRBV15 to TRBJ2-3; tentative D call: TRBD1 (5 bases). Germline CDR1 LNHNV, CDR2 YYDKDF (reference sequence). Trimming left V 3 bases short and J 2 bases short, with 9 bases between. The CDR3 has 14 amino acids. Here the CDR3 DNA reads TGTGCCACCAGCAGTGGCAGGGACACAGATACGCAGTATTTT. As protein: CATSSGRDTDTQYF. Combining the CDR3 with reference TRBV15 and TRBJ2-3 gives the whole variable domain DAMVIQNPRYQVTQFGKPVTLSCSQTLNHNVMYWYQQKSSQAPKLLFHYYDKDFNNEADTPDNFQSRRPNTSFCFLDIRSPGLGDTAMYLCATSSGRDTDTQYFGPGTRLTVL.